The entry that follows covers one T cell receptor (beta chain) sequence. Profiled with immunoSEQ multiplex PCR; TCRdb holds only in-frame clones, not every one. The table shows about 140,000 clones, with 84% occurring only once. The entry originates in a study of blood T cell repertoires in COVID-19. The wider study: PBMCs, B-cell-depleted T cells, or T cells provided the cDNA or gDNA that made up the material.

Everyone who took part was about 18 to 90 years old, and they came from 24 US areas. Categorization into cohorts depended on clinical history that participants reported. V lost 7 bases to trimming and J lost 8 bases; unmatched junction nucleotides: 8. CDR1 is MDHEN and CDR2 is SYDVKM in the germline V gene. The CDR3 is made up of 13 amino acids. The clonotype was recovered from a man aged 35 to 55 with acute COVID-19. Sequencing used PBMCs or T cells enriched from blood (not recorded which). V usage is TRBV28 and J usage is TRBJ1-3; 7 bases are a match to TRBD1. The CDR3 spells CASTPTGLYTIYF. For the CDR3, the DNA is TGTGCCAGCACCCCGACAGGGTTGTACACCATATATTTT.